This T cell receptor beta chain was captured by sequencing in a study of T cells in Graves' hyperthyroidism and ophthalmopathy. Study outcomes and limitations: A model using 13 V-J features told ophthalmopathy apart from stable hyperthyroidism.

This clonotype was seen more than once but under ten times. The antigen is undetermined. TCR beta CDR3 regions were amplified from RNA. Carried out on the TCR CDR3, a first-round RT-PCR used the HTBI primer set. TCRdb analysed the multiplex PCR reads with MiXCR anew, one entry per CDR3 protein. The sample has roughly 250,000 distinct CDR3 sequences, less than 15% seen once. The V segment lost 4 bases and the J segment 3 bases; nucleotides outside the gene matches: 5. Germline V CDR1 and CDR2: SGDLS, YYNGEE. The CDR3 consists of 16 residues. The rearrangement uses TRBV9 and TRBJ2-3; TRBD2 aligns across 13 bases. The clonotype comes from a middle-aged woman with Graves' hyperthyroidism that later progressed to Graves' ophthalmopathy. Specimen: blood. The CDR3 DNA sequence: TGTGCCAGCAGCCCAAGACTAGCGGGAGGAACAGATACGCAGTATTTT. This codes for CASSPRLAGGTDTQYF.